A selection of T cell receptor beta chains follows, all from one sample in a study of patients and donors after allogeneic stem cell transplantation. TCRdb redid the calling of the RT-PCR reads with MiXCR, one entry per CDR3 protein. The repertoire has some 960,000 distinct CDR3 sequences, about a sixth of them found once; the top ten carry around 6%. The specimen sequenced was blood, either unsorted or a sorted T cell fraction (not recorded which). Receptor source: a human donor who was either an allogeneic HSCT recipient or a stem cell or donor lymphocyte infusion donor (not recorded which). It is not recorded whose cells these are; they may come from a transplant donor. Both conserved end residues are part of each CDR3. The D gene is left open where the match is weak. Some rows have no size entry. The others give once, few or many, or a class for an expanded clone.

D | size | J | V | DNA | CDR3
TRBD1 | . | TRBJ2-6 | TRBV20-1 | TGCAGTGTCCCGACAGGGCTAGGCTCTGGGGCCAACGTCCTGACTTTC | CSVPTGLGSGANVLTF
. | few | TRBJ1-2 | TRBV20-1 | TGCAGTGCTAGGGAACCTTATGGCTACACCTTC | CSAREPYGYTF
TRBD1 | . | TRBJ1-1 | TRBV7-6 | TGTGCCAGCAGCTTGGACCAACAGGGGGACACTGAAGCTTTCTTT | CASSLDQQGDTEAFF
TRBD2 | few | TRBJ2-4 | TRBV15 | TGTGCCACCAGCAGAGACGGCGGGGGAGGCAAAAACATTCAGTACTTC | CATSRDGGGGKNIQYF
TRBD2 | . | TRBJ2-5 | TRBV5-6 | TGTGCCAGCAGCGAGGGGACTAGCGGAAGCCTGGGAGAGACCCAGTACTTC | CASSEGTSGSLGETQYF
. | few | TRBJ2-5 | TRBV5-1 | TGCGCCAGCAGCAGAACTAGCACCGGAGAGACCCAGTACTTC | CASSRTSTGETQYF
. | few | TRBJ2-5 | TRBV21-1 | TGTGCCAGCAGCAAAGCGCTAACAGTTGGAGAGACCCAGTACTTC | CASSKALTVGETQYF
. | . | TRBJ2-2 | TRBV6-1 | TGTGCCAGCAGTGAAATGGGGGCGGAGGACACCGGGGAGCTGTTTTTT | CASSEMGAEDTGELFF
. | few | TRBJ1-1 | TRBV10-3 | TGTGCCACCCGGGTAGGTGAAGGGCACACTGAAGCTTTCTTT | CATRVGEGHTEAFF
. | few | TRBJ2-5 | TRBV3-1 | TGTGCCAGCAGCCAAGTGGAACAGCAAGAGACCCAGTACTTC | CASSQVEQQETQYF
. | . | TRBJ2-7 | TRBV7-9 | TGTGCCAGCAGCTGGGGGACCCAGGACGAGCAGTACTTC | CASSWGTQDEQYF
TRBD1 | . | TRBJ2-5 | TRBV12-3/TRBV12-4 | TGTGCCAGCAAGTTCCGACAGGGGGCGGAGGAGACCCAGTACTTC | CASKFRQGAEETQYF
TRBD1 | . | TRBJ1-2 | TRBV7-8 | TGTGCCAGCAGCTGGGACAGGGCTGGCTACACCTTC | CASSWDRAGYTF
. | . | TRBJ2-5 | TRBV20-1 | TGCAGTGAGGCGACTAGTTTGCGGGAGACCCAGTACTTC | CSEATSLRETQYF
TRBD2 | . | TRBJ2-7 | TRBV6-5 | TGTGCCAGCAGTTACGGGAGGGCGAGCTCCTACGAGCAGTACTTC | CASSYGRASSYEQYF